This passage covers 29 T cell receptor beta chains from one sample sequenced in a study of T cell repertoires in cytomegalovirus infection. Their recognized antigens are unknown. One entry per CDR3 protein, called by TCRdb with MiXCR from the reads. The table lists 250,000 to 400,000 distinct CDR3 sequences, roughly 25% of them singletons. Sequenced material: cultured PBMCs, taken from culture after CMV antigen stimulation. Every receptor here comes from a human donor in good health (CMV status not recorded). Some clones in this sample may be carry-over from other donors' samples.

This clonotype appeared many times. The V call is TRBV7-2, the J call TRBJ2-2; D gene uncertain. The germline gives CDR1 SGHTA, CDR2 FQGNSA. V was trimmed by 2 bases and J by 6 bases, leaving 10 bases between them. The CDR3 covers 14 residues. The CDR3 reads CASSLFPNSGELFF. For the CDR3, the DNA is TGTGCCAGCAGCTTATTCCCTAATTCCGGGGAGCTGTTTTTT. The full variable domain, rest sourced from reference TRBV7-2 and TRBJ2-2, is GAGVSQSPSNKVTEKGKDVELRCDPISGHTALYWYRQSLGQGLEFLIYFQGNSAPDKSGLPSDRFSAERTGGSVSTLTIQRTQQEDSAVYLCASSLFPNSGELFFGEGSRLTVL.

This clonotype was recorded a few times. This rearrangement joins TRBV20-1 to TRBJ2-5; D may be TRBD2 (5 bases). CDR3 length equals 13 residues. Germline lookup yields CDR1 DFQATT and CDR2 SNEGSKA (reference sequence). With 5 bases removed from V and 5 bases from J, the gap between germline ends came to 15 bases. CDR3 DNA: TGCAGTGCTGGGGATGGACTCCAGGAGACCCAGTACTTC. The encoded protein is CSAGDGLQETQYF.

This clonotype was recorded a few times. This chain uses TRBV11-2 with TRBJ2-2; D is perhaps TRBD2 (5 bases). The V gene lost 1 base and the J gene lost 5 bases, with 14 bases spanning the gap. In germline, CDR1 is SGHAT, CDR2 FQNNGV. The CDR3 covers 16 residues. The CDR3 DNA sequence: TGTGCCAGCAGCTTAGTCCTAGCCCAAGGGACCGGGGAGCTGTTTTTT. Translating gives CASSLVLAQGTGELFF.

This clonotype has a count of ten or more. The chain couples TRBV7-8 to TRBJ1-5; a weak D match, TRBD1 (6 bases). Germline loops: CDR1 SGHVS, CDR2 FQNEAQ. Trimming took 1 base from V and 5 from J, leaving 9 bases between them. CDR3 length: 14 residues. In DNA form, the CDR3 reads TGTGCCAGCAGCTTAGAAGGACAGTATCAGCCCCAGCATTTT. This translates into CASSLEGQYQPQHF. Full variable domain (missing parts from reference TRBV7-8 and TRBJ1-5): GAGVSQSPRYKVAKRGQDVALRCDPISGHVSLFWYQQALGQGPEFLTYFQNEAQLDKSGLPSDRFFAERPEGSVSTLKIQRTQQEDSAVYLCASSLEGQYQPQHFGDGTRLSIL.

The chain is built from TRBV29-1 and TRBJ1-1; tentative D call: TRBD1 (5 bases). The CDR3 runs to 12 residues. Trimming cost V 7 bases and J 3 bases, with 12 bases left between them. Germline V CDR1 and CDR2: SQVTM, ANQGSEA. The CDR3 loop reads CSGRDGYTEAFF. Written as DNA, the CDR3 is TGCAGCGGCCGGGACGGCTACACTGAAGCTTTCTTT. Drawing the rest from reference TRBV29-1 and TRBJ1-1, the complete variable domain is SAVISQKPSRDICQRGTSLTIQCQVDSQVTMMFWYRQQPGQSLTLIATANQGSEATYESGFVIDKFPISRPNLTFSTLTVSNMSPEDSSIYLCSGRDGYTEAFFGQGTRLTVV.

This clonotype was recorded only once. The CDR3 DNA reads as TGTGCCAGCAGCCTGCTCGGGGGCGACTATAATTCACCCCTCCACTTT. It specifies CASSLLGGDYNSPLHF. The V gene is TRBV12-3 or TRBV12-4, the J gene TRBJ1-6, with D possibly TRBD1 on 6 matching bases. Trimming removed 6 bases at V and 3 bases at J, with 15 bases between. CDR3 length: 16 amino acids.

This clonotype occurred many times. This chain connects TRBV4-2 to TRBJ2-7; D is undetermined. The germline gives CDR1 LGHNA, CDR2 YNFKEQ. The V end lost 0 bases, the J end lost 1 base, and 10 bases lay between the germline ends. CDR3 size: 15 residues. The CDR3 bases are TGTGCCAGCAGCCAAGATTCCGGAACTTCCTACGAGCAGTACTTC. It codes for CASSQDSGTSYEQYF.

The chain combines TRBV6-1 with TRBJ2-1, with 8 bases aligning to TRBD2. From germline, CDR1 is MNHNS and CDR2 SASEGT. Losses at the gene ends were 6 bases for V and 6 bases for J; bases not matched to a gene: 13. This CDR3 is built from 16 residues. In DNA, the CDR3 is TGTGCCAGCAGGCCGGGAGGGCCAAGGGGTTTCAATGAGCAGTTCTTC. This translates into CASRPGGPRGFNEQFF.

The genes are TRBV5-1 and TRBJ2-5, with D uncertain. CDR3 length: 12 residues. Germline V lookup: CDR1 SGHRS, CDR2 YFSETQ. The V gene lost 4 bases and the J gene lost 5 bases, with 9 bases spanning the gap. The CDR3 protein is CASSRQSETQYF. For the CDR3, the DNA is TGCGCCAGCAGCCGCCAATCCGAGACCCAGTACTTC. The full variable domain, rest sourced from reference TRBV5-1 and TRBJ2-5, is KAGVTQTPRYLIKTRGQQVTLSCSPISGHRSVSWYQQTPGQGLQFLFEYFSETQRNKGNFPGRFSGRQFSNSRSEMNVSTLELGDSALYLCASSRQSETQYFGPGTRLLVL.

The rearrangement joins TRBV28 to TRBJ2-3, with TRBD1 matching 7 bases. Germline CDR1 MDHEN, CDR2 SYDVKM. Losses at the gene ends were 5 bases for V and 5 bases for J; bases not matched to a gene: 7. The CDR3 length is 14 residues. CDR3 sequence: CASSEGGKEDTQYF. CDR3 bases: TGTGCCAGCAGTGAAGGGGGCAAGGAAGATACGCAGTATTTT.

This rearrangement joins TRBV9 to TRBJ2-3; D is undetermined. This CDR3 spans 14 amino acids. Germline values: CDR1 SGDLS, CDR2 YYNGEE. The V end lost 3 bases, the J end lost 0 bases, and 8 bases lay between the germline ends. The chain's CDR3 is CASSGRPSTDTQYF. The CDR3 coding sequence is TGTGCCAGCAGCGGTCGACCTAGCACAGATACGCAGTATTTT.

This sequence joins TRBV11-2 and TRBJ2-1; D not resolved. This CDR3 is 15 amino acids long. V lost 1 base, J lost 6 bases, and 13 bases lay in between. Looked up from germline, CDR1 is SGHAT and CDR2 is FQNNGV. The CDR3 coding sequence is TGTGCCAGCAGCTTAGGTCGAAGGTTGCGCAATGAGCAGTTCTTC. Its protein product is CASSLGRRLRNEQFF. The entire variable domain, with the rest obtained from reference TRBV11-2 and TRBJ2-1, is as follows: EAGVAQSPRYKIIEKRQSVAFWCNPISGHATLYWYQQILGQGPKLLIQFQNNGVVDDSQLPKDRFSAERLKGVDSTLKIQPAKLEDSAVYLCASSLGRRLRNEQFFGPGTRLTVL.

This clonotype was picked up a small number of times. The V call is TRBV19, the J call TRBJ2-5; D is undetermined. This CDR3 is 10 amino acids long. V was trimmed by 8 bases and J by 5 bases, leaving 6 bases between them. Looked up from germline, CDR1 is LNHDA and CDR2 is SQIVND (reference sequence). The CDR3 reads CASGHETQYF. In DNA form, the CDR3 reads TGTGCCAGTGGGCATGAGACCCAGTACTTC. Drawing the rest from reference TRBV19 and TRBJ2-5, the complete variable domain is DGGITQSPKYLFRKEGQNVTLSCEQNLNHDAMYWYRQDPGQGLRLIYYSQIVNDFQKGDIAEGYSVSREKKESFPLTVTSAQKNPTAFYLCASGHETQYFGPGTRLLVL.

This clonotype appeared many times. The V gene is TRBV29-1, the J gene TRBJ2-5, with unresolved D. The ends were cut back, 1 base at V and 5 bases at J, with 8 bases in the middle. Germline CDR1 and CDR2: SQVTM and ANQGSEA. The CDR3 is 12 amino acids. The CDR3 DNA follows: TGCAGCGTTGAAGGGGTGGGGGAGACCCAGTACTTC. This translates into CSVEGVGETQYF.

This clonotype occurred a few times. The J gene is TRBJ2-7, the V gene TRBV28; D possibly corresponds to TRBD1 (5 bases). The CDR3 has 14 residues. V lost 5 bases to trimming and J lost 3 bases, with 14 bases between them. Germline V gene data show CDR1 as MDHEN and CDR2 as SYDVKM. For the CDR3, the DNA is TGTGCCAGCAGTCCCCGACAGCAAGTCTACGAGCAGTACTTC. This sequence encodes CASSPRQQVYEQYF.

The table lists this clonotype with a few counts. The rearrangement joins TRBV7-9 to TRBJ2-3; 7 bases agree with TRBD1. The CDR3 sequence is 17 residues long. From germline, CDR1 is SEHNR and CDR2 FQNEAQ (reference sequence). The junction had 17 bases not matched to a gene; V was cut back by 5 bases and J by 6 bases. CDR3 in DNA: TGTGCCAGCAGCCCCCCTCGGGGAACAGCCAGGGGGGATACGCAGTATTTT. This codes for CASSPPRGTARGDTQYF.

This chain uses TRBV6-1 with TRBJ2-7; 13 nucleotides agree with TRBD2. V was pared by 6 bases and J by 6 bases, with 8 bases of the junction left unmatched. CDR1 and CDR2 (germline): MNHNS, SASEGT. The length of the CDR3 is 15 residues. The CDR3, as DNA: TGTGCCAGCAGCATACTAGCGGGAGGGTCGGGCGAGCAGTACTTC. Translating it yields CASSILAGGSGEQYF.

The rearrangement links TRBV11-3 to TRBJ1-1; the D is unclear. V shed 8 bases and J shed 6 bases, with 16 bases lying between them. The CDR3 spans 13 residues. CDR1 SGHNT and CDR2 YENEEA come from the germline V gene. CDR3 bases: TGTGCCAGCCGGACCCGGGAAGGGTCTGAAGCTTTCTTT. This gives the protein CASRTREGSEAFF.

This clonotype appeared many times. The rearrangement joins TRBV7-2 to TRBJ2-1; 10 nucleotides align to TRBD2. The CDR3 runs to 15 residues. Germline values: CDR1 SGHTA, CDR2 FQGNSA. V shed 7 bases and J 8 bases; nucleotides not matched to a gene: 11. CDR3 coding DNA: TGTGCCAGCACCCCAGCGACTAGCGGGTTGTATGAGCAGTTCTTC. Its translation: CASTPATSGLYEQFF.

This clonotype was seen repeatedly, ten times or more. The V call is TRBV7-2, the J call TRBJ1-6, with 8 bases matching TRBD1. Germline trimming cut 5 bases from V and 8 bases from J; bases unmatched to any gene: 8. CDR3 length: 15 amino acids. Germline values: CDR1 SGHTA, CDR2 FQGNSA. This CDR3 is CASSPVQGVDSPLHF. In nucleotides, the CDR3 is TGTGCCAGCAGCCCTGTACAGGGGGTGGATTCACCCCTCCACTTT.

The chain joins TRBV6-2 or TRBV6-3 to TRBJ2-7; D remains ambiguous. In germline, CDR1 is MNHEY, CDR2 SVGEGT. The V end lost 5 bases, the J end lost 3 bases, and 17 bases lay between the germline ends. The CDR3 covers 15 residues. As DNA, the CDR3 is TGTGCCAGCAGTCCGTTTGGGTCCTCGTTCTACGAGCAGTACTTC. It codes for CASSPFGSSFYEQYF.

In its sample, this clonotype was seen a few times. The V gene is TRBV20-1, the J gene TRBJ2-5; D perhaps matches TRBD2 (6 bases). This CDR3 contains 12 residues. The germline V gene has CDR1 DFQATT and CDR2 SNEGSKA (reference sequence). V was trimmed by 3 bases and J by 4 bases, leaving 9 bases between them. In nucleotides, the CDR3 is TGCAGTGCTAGGCGGGGTGCAGAGACCCAGTACTTC. This sequence encodes CSARRGAETQYF.

The table lists this clonotype with a few counts. The V gene is TRBV6-5, the J gene TRBJ2-7, with TRBD2 identical over 13 bases. The CDR3 extends over 15 amino acids. Trimming took 9 bases from V and 1 from J; bases not matched to a gene: 6. Germline assignment: CDR1 MNHEY and CDR2 SVGAGI. The CDR3 DNA is TGTGCCAGTCAACTAGCGGGAGGGGCTTCCTACGAGCAGTACGTC. Encoded protein: CASQLAGGASYEQYV.

This clonotype has at least ten counts. This chain connects TRBV18 to TRBJ1-6, with D unclear. Trimming shortened V by 0 bases and J by 6 bases, and 9 bases separated the two germline ends. This CDR3 contains 15 residues. Germline assignment: CDR1 KGHSH and CDR2 LQKENI. CDR3 in amino acids: CASSPPGSPNSPLHF. The CDR3 coding sequence is TGTGCCAGCTCACCACCGGGCAGCCCTAATTCACCCCTCCACTTT.

The CDR3 loop reads CASRGTGGSYNEQFF. CDR3 DNA sequence: TGTGCCAGCAGGGGGACAGGGGGTTCCTACAATGAGCAGTTCTTC. The chain couples TRBV6-2 or TRBV6-3 to TRBJ2-1; 11 bases match TRBD1. J was trimmed by 1 base and V by 6 bases; bases with no gene match: 2. Germline V lookup: CDR1 MNHEY, CDR2 SVGEGT. CDR3 length: 15 residues.

This clonotype was seen more than once but under ten times. This CDR3 is CASSPVEGSSSYNEQFF. CDR3 bases: TGTGCCAGCAGCCCTGTTGAGGGCTCGAGCTCCTACAATGAGCAGTTCTTC. The chain recombines TRBV2 with TRBJ2-1, with D possibly matching TRBD2 (5 bases). The CDR3 extends over 17 amino acids. The V and J ends lost 6 bases and 0 bases respectively, with 18 bases between them. The germline gives CDR1 SNHLY, CDR2 FYNNEI.

This clonotype occurred many times. The chain couples TRBV7-2 to TRBJ2-7; D remains ambiguous. There are 14 residues in the CDR3. Trimming took off 5 bases at V and 3 bases at J, with 14 bases between the two ends. Per germline, CDR1 SGHTA and CDR2 FQGNSA. CDR3 coding DNA: TGTGCCAGCAGCCCGCGAGGCAGTAGCTACGAGCAGTACTTC. Translated, it gives CASSPRGSSYEQYF.

This clonotype occurred a few times. In nucleotides, the CDR3 is TGTGCCAGCAGTAATGACAGGGCCTCCTACGAGCAGTACTTC. It codes for CASSNDRASYEQYF. This chain uses TRBV28 with TRBJ2-7; 7 positions agree with TRBD1. Germline V gene sequence: CDR1 MDHEN, CDR2 SYDVKM. V lost 5 bases and J lost 0; bases outside the gene matches: 4. CDR3 size: 14 residues.

This clonotype has just a few counts. The V and J genes are TRBV7-2 and TRBJ2-1, with D unresolved. This CDR3 spans 15 amino acids. Trimming removed 1 base at V and 7 bases at J, with 14 bases between. Germline values: CDR1 SGHTA, CDR2 FQGNSA. The CDR3 nucleotides are TGTGCCAGCAGCTTAGTAGGGCCCTTGAGGAATGAGCAGTTCTTC. This codes for CASSLVGPLRNEQFF.